This T cell receptor beta chain was captured by sequencing in a study of T-cell memory formation after mild COVID-19. Study context: Each donor largely had its own TCR clusters.

In TCRdb, the 5' RACE reads were re-called with MiXCR into one record per CDR3 protein. The sample holds about 290,000 distinct CDR3 sequences, approximately 15% seen once. Points on this clonotype: Its target is unknown.

Broader study findings: While clones contracting from day 15 to 85 were balanced between CD4 and CD8, later expanders leaned CD4+. Contracting CD4+ clones lay largely in CM and EM, with CD8+ ones residing in EMRA.

This CDR3 is 14 amino acids long. Per germline, CDR1 MNHNS and CDR2 SASEGT. V was clipped by 2 bases and J by 4 bases, with 12 bases between them. The sequenced material came from PBMCs or a T cell subset sorted from them (not recorded which). This sequence originates from a man aged 18 to 29 who had mild COVID-19 (a few samples of this study predate the infection). Cell type and time point are not known. This sequence joins TRBV6-1 and TRBJ2-7; D remains ambiguous. The CDR3: CASSETGGPYEQYF. CDR3 bases: TGTGCCAGCAGTGAAACGGGCGGTCCTTACGAGCAGTACTTC.